This T cell receptor (beta chain) derives from a study of human T cells and chemical hapten exposure. Study context: After 6 days, upper back 0.01% DPC patch tests were scored. TCR yields per sample varied mostly from small pooled library volume differences. Chiefly female patients presented with alopecia areata, totalis or universalis.

Time point given: pre-sensitization, week 0. As to treatment: therapeutic diphenylcyclopropenone sensitization with weekly scalp DPC. TCRdb passed the RACE reads through MiXCR, listing each CDR3 protein once. In the table there are 150,000 to 200,000 distinct CDR3 sequences, just under 30% of which are singletons. Looked up from germline, CDR1 is LNHDA and CDR2 is SQIVND (reference sequence). This CDR3 has 17 residues. Trimming cost V 3 bases and J 6 bases; bases outside gene matches: 12. Sequences were derived from whole blood, sampled in connection with sensitization to the hapten diphenylcyclopropenone (DPC). The source is a woman aged 25 to 39 with alopecia areata. Some clones in this sample may be carry-over from other donors' samples. The V and J genes are TRBV19 and TRBJ2-1, with 9 bases matching TRBD1. DNA of the CDR3: TGTGCCAGTAGTATGCCCCCTTATCCGGGACAGGGCAATGAGCAGTTCTTC. This translates into CASSMPPYPGQGNEQFF. Based on the CDR3 plus reference TRBV19 and TRBJ2-1, the full variable domain is DGGITQSPKYLFRKEGQNVTLSCEQNLNHDAMYWYRQDPGQGLRLIYYSQIVNDFQKGDIAEGYSVSREKKESFPLTVTSAQKNPTAFYLCASSMPPYPGQGNEQFFGPGTRLTVL.